The 24 T cell receptor beta chains below come from one sample, sequenced in a study of cytomegalovirus exposure and HLA in healthy donors. Researchers ran the PCR with 60 Vbeta and 13 Jbeta primers. The protocol was immunoSEQ multiplex PCR, while the TCRdb copy is restricted to in-frame clones and leaves out a portion. This sample has 95,000 to 150,000 clones, with 81% found just once. Sequencing was performed on PBMCs. The receptors derive from a woman in her 30s in good health and CMV-seronegative.

V is TRBV4-2 and J is TRBJ2-7; 8 bases are a match to TRBD2. The V gene end was trimmed by 6 bases and the J gene end by 0 bases; junction bases not matched to a gene: 4. The CDR3 is made up of 14 amino acids. The germline V gene has CDR1 LGHNA and CDR2 YNFKEQ. The CDR3 bases are TGTGCCAGCAGTCATAGCGGGAACTCCTACGAGCAGTACTTC. As protein: CASSHSGNSYEQYF.

CDR3 loop: CASRTTGGFGEQYF. CDR3 sequence (DNA): TGTGCCAGCAGAACGACAGGGGGCTTTGGCGAGCAGTACTTC. This rearrangement joins TRBV19 to TRBJ2-7; 10 nucleotides line up with TRBD1. Unmatched junction bases numbered 11, after V lost 9 bases and J lost 6 bases. Germline values: CDR1 LNHDA, CDR2 SQIVND (reference sequence). The CDR3 consists of 14 residues. The entire variable domain, with the rest obtained from reference TRBV19 and TRBJ2-7, is as follows: DGGITQSPKYLFRKEGQNVTLSCEQNLNHDAMYWYRQDPGQGLRLIYYSQIVNDFQKGDIAEGYSVSREKKESFPLTVTSAQKNPTAFYLCASRTTGGFGEQYFGPGTRLTVT.

This clone was recorded once. CDR3 coding DNA: TGCGCCAGCAGCATCGACAGGGGTGCTGAGCAGTTCTTC. Its protein product is CASSIDRGAEQFF. The V and J genes are TRBV5-1 and TRBJ2-1; 8 bases line up with TRBD1. The junction had 6 bases not matched to a gene; V was cut back by 4 bases and J by 9 bases. The CDR3 has 13 residues. Germline V gene sequence: CDR1 SGHRS, CDR2 YFSETQ.

V gene TRBV18 combines with J gene TRBJ1-4; 8 nucleotides line up with TRBD1. The CDR3 covers 15 residues. J was trimmed by 3 bases and V by 6 bases; bases with no gene match: 6. Germline V gene lookup returns CDR1 KGHSH and CDR2 LQKENI. CDR3 sequence reads: CASSDTGGSNEKLFF. CDR3 DNA sequence: TGTGCCAGCTCCGATACAGGGGGATCTAATGAAAAACTGTTTTTT. Full variable domain (rest looked up from reference TRBV18 and TRBJ1-4): NAGVMQNPRHLVRRRGQEARLRCSPMKGHSHVYWYRQLPEEGLKFMVYLQKENIIDESGMPKERFSAEFPKEGPSILRIQQVVRGDSAAYFCASSDTGGSNEKLFFGSGTQLSVL.

This clone was seen a handful of times. The chain uses TRBV6-5 and TRBJ2-7, with D maybe TRBD1 (5 bases). This CDR3 region has 15 residues. Trimming stripped 4 bases from V and 0 bases from J, with 13 bases between. CDR1 and CDR2 (germline): MNHEY, SVGAGI. CDR3 DNA: TGTGCCAGCAGTTCGACAGCGTCGGACTCCTACGAGCAGTACTTC. Its translation is CASSSTASDSYEQYF.

This clone has a single count. The chain combines TRBV7-9 with TRBJ2-1; TRBD2 aligns across 9 bases. V dropped 5 bases and J dropped 0; count of bases not matched to a gene: 8. CDR3 length: 17 residues. Germline CDR1 SEHNR, CDR2 FQNEAQ (reference sequence). The CDR3 bases are TGTGCCAGCAGCCATCCCCCTAGCGGGGCCTCCTACAATGAGCAGTTCTTC. It codes for CASSHPPSGASYNEQFF.

The chain carries TRBV4-2 and TRBJ2-3; no definite D call. Trimming cost V 0 bases and J 0 bases, with 4 bases left between them. The germline CDR1 and CDR2 sequences are LGHNA and YNFKEQ. This CDR3 has 14 residues. The CDR3 coding sequence is TGTGCCAGCAGCCAAGATACTAGCACAGATACGCAGTATTTT. It codes for CASSQDTSTDTQYF.

This chain joins TRBV6-6 and TRBJ2-7; 9 bases agree with TRBD1. Per the germline V gene, CDR1 is MNHNY and CDR2 is SVGAGI (reference sequence). CDR3 length: 16 amino acids. V trimming: 7 bases; J trimming: 3 bases; junction bases outside the gene matches: 13. The DNA of the CDR3 is TGTGCCAGCAACCCCCGGGGACAGGGTGTGAACTACGAGCAGTACTTC. Amino acids: CASNPRGQGVNYEQYF.

The chain combines TRBV29-1 with TRBJ1-1, with 10 bases identical to TRBD1. This CDR3 contains 12 residues. Germline lookup yields CDR1 SQVTM and CDR2 ANQGSEA. J was trimmed by 12 bases and V by 6 bases; bases with no gene match: 10. The CDR3 is CSVAGQGSRTFF. The CDR3 DNA reads TGCAGCGTCGCGGGACAGGGGAGTAGGACTTTCTTT.

The V call is TRBV4-3, the J call TRBJ1-5; D is possibly TRBD1 (6 bases). Germline CDR1 reads LGHNA; CDR2 reads YSLEER. The CDR3 is made up of 15 amino acids. The V end lost 1 base, the J end lost 8 bases, and 15 bases lay between the germline ends. In nucleotides, the CDR3 is TGCGCCAGCAGCCAAGTTTCAGGGGCCGAGGAGCCCCAGCATTTT. Translation: CASSQVSGAEEPQHF.

The chain combines TRBV11-3 with TRBJ1-3; 8 bases agree with TRBD1. CDR1 is SGHNT, CDR2 YENEEA, per germline. CDR3 length: 13 amino acids. With V trimmed by 1 base and J by 16 bases, 9 bases remained unmatched. As DNA, the CDR3 is TGTGCCAGCAGCTTAGGCGGCTTGGACAGGGTGTATTTT. Its translation: CASSLGGLDRVYF.

The chain employs TRBV14 and TRBJ2-2; D is ambiguous. Trimming cost V 1 base and J 9 bases, with 9 bases left between them. CDR1 and CDR2 (germline): SGHDN, FVKESK. This CDR3 is built from 13 residues. The CDR3 nucleotides read TGTGCCAGCAGCCAAGGTCCGAGATGGGAGCTGTTTTTT. Amino acid sequence: CASSQGPRWELFF.

The rearrangement uses TRBV28 and TRBJ1-1, with D tentatively TRBD1 (5 bases). Per germline, CDR1 MDHEN and CDR2 SYDVKM. The CDR3 sequence is 13 residues long. The germline V and J ends were trimmed by 6 bases and 0 bases, with 8 bases remaining between them. CDR3 DNA: TGTGCCAGCAGGTCAGGGCTGAACACTGAAGCTTTCTTT. This translates into CASRSGLNTEAFF.

This chain connects TRBV11-3 to TRBJ2-4, with D possibly being TRBD2 (5 bases). The CDR3 spans 15 residues. CDR1 and CDR2 from the germline V gene are SGHNT and YENEEA. V was pared by 0 bases and J by 6 bases, with 12 bases between. The CDR3 here is CASSLEYGMGNIQYF. CDR3 sequence (DNA): TGTGCCAGCAGCTTAGAGTACGGGATGGGAAACATTCAGTACTTC.

The chain carries TRBV9 and TRBJ1-3, with D hard to call. The CDR3 is 16 residues long. Germline V gene data show CDR1 as SGDLS and CDR2 as YYNGEE. Trimming shortened V by 4 bases and J by 0 bases, and 14 bases separated the two germline ends. The CDR3 nucleotides are TGTGCCAGCAGCCCGATTGTAAGCGCCTCTGGAAACACCATATATTTT. This codes for CASSPIVSASGNTIYF.

The chain employs TRBV4-2 and TRBJ2-1, with 9 positions matching TRBD2. The CDR3 extends over 15 amino acids. The V gene end was trimmed by 1 base and the J gene end by 4 bases; junction bases not matched to a gene: 2. Germline V gives CDR1 LGHNA, CDR2 YNFKEQ. The CDR3 is CASSQGTSAYNEQFF. The CDR3 DNA follows: TGTGCCAGCAGCCAAGGGACTAGCGCTTACAATGAGCAGTTCTTC.

A few counts support this clone. The chain combines TRBV18 with TRBJ2-7, with D perhaps TRBD1 (5 bases). CDR1 is KGHSH and CDR2 is LQKENI in the germline V gene. CDR3 length: 14 amino acids. Deletions cut 4 bases from V and 3 bases from J, with 13 bases between. The CDR3 is CASSQDTQGYEQYF. The CDR3 coding sequence is TGTGCCAGCTCACAAGACACCCAGGGCTACGAGCAGTACTTC.

The chain employs TRBV20-1 and TRBJ1-4; D perhaps matches TRBD1 (5 bases). The CDR3 consists of 11 residues. Germline V gene lookup returns CDR1 DFQATT and CDR2 SNEGSKA (reference sequence). Trimming cost V 6 bases and J 8 bases, with 10 bases left between them. CDR3 in DNA: TGCAGTGCCTCGGAGGGGGAAAAACTGTTTTTT. Its translation: CSASEGEKLFF.

The sample holds one count of this clone. The chain links TRBV5-1 to TRBJ2-7; maybe TRBD1 (6 bases). V dropped 3 bases and J dropped 4 bases, with 11 bases sitting between them. This CDR3 contains 13 residues. Germline CDR1 SGHRS, CDR2 YFSETQ. This chain's CDR3 is CASSWDTGYEQYF. CDR3 in DNA: TGCGCCAGCAGCTGGGACACCGGTTACGAGCAGTACTTC.

The CDR3 coding sequence is TGTGCCAGCAGCTTGAGCGGGGGGAGCACAGATACGCAGTATTTT. It codes for CASSLSGGSTDTQYF. The chain is built from TRBV7-9 and TRBJ2-3; TRBD2 aligns across 9 bases. In germline, CDR1 is SEHNR, CDR2 FQNEAQ (reference sequence). This CDR3 has 15 residues. V was pared by 3 bases and J by 0 bases, with 1 base of the junction left unmatched. Full variable domain (outside the CDR3, taken from reference TRBV7-9 and TRBJ2-3): DTGVSQNPRHKITKRGQNVTFRCDPISEHNRLYWYRQTLGQGPEFLTYFQNEAQLEKSRLLSDRFSAERPKGSFSTLEIQRTEQGDSAMYLCASSLSGGSTDTQYFGPGTRLTVL.

This clone was found a few times. The chain links TRBV6-1 to TRBJ1-5; maybe TRBD1 (5 bases). Between the trimmed V and J ends, which lost 6 bases and 0 bases, there was a span of 6 bases. The CDR3 covers 13 residues. The germline gives CDR1 MNHNS, CDR2 SASEGT. CDR3 region: CASSRDSNQPQHF. As DNA, the CDR3 is TGTGCCAGCAGCAGGGATAGCAATCAGCCCCAGCATTTT.

The V gene is TRBV15, the J gene TRBJ2-1; 7 bases match TRBD1. Per germline, CDR1 LNHNV and CDR2 YYDKDF (reference sequence). The V and J ends lost 3 bases and 5 bases, in that order; junction bases with no gene match: 10. This CDR3 has 16 residues. CDR3 bases: TGTGCCACCAGCAGGAGAGCCGGGACAGCCGACAATGAGCAGTTCTTC. Translated: CATSRRAGTADNEQFF.

This clone was found a few times. This rearrangement joins TRBV6-5 to TRBJ2-1; TRBD2 agrees at 12 bases. This CDR3 has 15 amino acids. With 0 bases clipped from V and 11 bases from J, the junction kept 5 bases outside the gene matches. Germline CDR1 MNHEY, CDR2 SVGAGI. Written as DNA, the CDR3 is TGTGCCAGCAGTTACTCGACTAGCGGGAGCGCTAAGCAGTTCTTC. This translates into CASSYSTSGSAKQFF.

The chain carries TRBV6-6 and TRBJ1-1; 9 bases line up with TRBD1. The CDR3 contains 15 residues. Germline V gene lookup returns CDR1 MNHNY and CDR2 SVGAGI (reference sequence). V shed 5 bases, J shed 1 base, and the junction held 5 bases outside the gene matches. CDR3 in amino acids: CASSLTGGENTEAFF. The CDR3 DNA sequence: TGTGCCAGCAGTCTTACAGGGGGCGAGAACACTGAAGCTTTCTTT.